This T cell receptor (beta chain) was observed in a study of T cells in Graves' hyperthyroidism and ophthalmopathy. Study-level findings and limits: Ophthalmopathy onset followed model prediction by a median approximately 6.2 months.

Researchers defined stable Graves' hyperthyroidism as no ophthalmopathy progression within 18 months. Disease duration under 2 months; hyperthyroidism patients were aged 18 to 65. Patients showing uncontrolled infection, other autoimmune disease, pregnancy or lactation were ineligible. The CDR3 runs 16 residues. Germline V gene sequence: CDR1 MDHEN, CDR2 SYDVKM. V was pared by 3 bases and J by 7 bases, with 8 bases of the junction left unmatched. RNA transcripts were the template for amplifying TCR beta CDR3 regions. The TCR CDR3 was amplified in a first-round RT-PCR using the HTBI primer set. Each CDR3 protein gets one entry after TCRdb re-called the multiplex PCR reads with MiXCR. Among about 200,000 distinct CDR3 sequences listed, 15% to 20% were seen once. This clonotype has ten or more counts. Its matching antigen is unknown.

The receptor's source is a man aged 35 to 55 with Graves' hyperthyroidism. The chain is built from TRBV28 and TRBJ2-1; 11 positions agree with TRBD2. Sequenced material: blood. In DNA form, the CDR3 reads TGTGCCAGCAGTTTGGTAGCGGGGGGGCGGGGTAATGAGCAGTTCTTC. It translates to CASSLVAGGRGNEQFF.